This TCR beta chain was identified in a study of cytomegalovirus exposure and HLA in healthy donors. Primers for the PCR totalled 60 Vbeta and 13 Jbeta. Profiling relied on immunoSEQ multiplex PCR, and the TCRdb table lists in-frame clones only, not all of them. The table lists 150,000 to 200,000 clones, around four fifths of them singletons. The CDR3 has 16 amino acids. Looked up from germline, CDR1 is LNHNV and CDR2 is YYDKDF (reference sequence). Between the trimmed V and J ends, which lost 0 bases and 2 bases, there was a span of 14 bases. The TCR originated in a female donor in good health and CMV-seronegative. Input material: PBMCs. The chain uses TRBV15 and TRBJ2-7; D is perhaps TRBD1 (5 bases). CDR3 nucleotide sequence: TGTGCCACCAGCAGAGAAGGAGATAAGGGGCCCTACGAGCAGTACTTC. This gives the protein CATSREGDKGPYEQYF.